Shown below are 32 T cell receptor beta chains from a single sample sequenced in a study of T cells in Graves' hyperthyroidism and ophthalmopathy. It was RNA transcripts that yielded the amplified TCR beta CDR3 regions. The TCR CDR3 was amplified in a first-round RT-PCR using the HTBI primer set. TCRdb reanalysed the multiplex PCR reads using MiXCR and keeps one entry per CDR3 protein. The data show approximately 870,000 distinct CDR3 sequences, 38% seen once. Sequencing was done on a sample of blood. The receptor source for this set is a young man with Graves' hyperthyroidism.

As to this clonotype: The germline gene is not matched at one end of the junction; a read error may be the cause. The J gene is TRBJ2-2, the V gene TRBV9, with 9 bases fitting TRBD2. CDR3 size: 17 residues. Germline values: CDR1 SGDLS, CDR2 YYNGEE. The CDR3 protein is CASSVASGAPNTRELFF. The CDR3, as DNA: TGTGCCAGCAGCGTCGCTAGCGGGGCTCCGAACACCAGGGAGCTGTTTTTT.

In this sample, this clonotype turned up many times. The chain uses TRBV2 and TRBJ2-5, with D tentatively TRBD1 (5 bases). Germline CDR1 is SNHLY and CDR2 is FYNNEI. The CDR3 spans 13 residues. The V gene lost 3 bases and the J gene lost 5 bases, with 10 bases spanning the gap. CDR3 nucleotides: TGTGCCAGCAGTGACCCAGGGTCCGAGACCCAGTACTTC. This encodes CASSDPGSETQYF.

On this clonotype itself: This may arise from a read error, as a much more abundant clone is one base away. The chain has TRBV20-1 and TRBJ2-5, with 9 bases lining up with TRBD1. This CDR3 comprises 14 residues. Trimming took 3 bases from V and 5 from J; bases not matched to a gene: 7. Germline CDR1 is DFQATT and CDR2 is SNEGSKA (reference sequence). The CDR3: CSASDDRGIETQYF. For the CDR3, the DNA is TGCAGTGCTAGCGACGACAGGGGGATCGAGACCCAGTACTTC.

V and J are TRBV30 and TRBJ1-1; TRBD1 aligns across 7 bases. The CDR3 contains 14 residues. Germline V gives CDR1 GTSNPN, CDR2 SVGIG (reference sequence). J was trimmed by 1 base and V by 0 bases; bases with no gene match: 2. Here the CDR3 DNA reads TGTGCCTGGAGTGTAGGGGGCACGAACACTGAAGCTTTCTTT. The encoded protein is CAWSVGGTNTEAFF. The entire variable domain, with the rest obtained from reference TRBV30 and TRBJ1-1, is as follows: SQTIHQWPATLVQPVGSPLSLECTVEGTSNPNLYWYRQAAGRGLQLLFYSVGIGQISSEVPQNLSASRPQDRQFILSSKKLLLSDSGFYLCAWSVGGTNTEAFFGQGTRLTVV.

This clonotype was detected only a few times. The rearrangement joins TRBV7-9 to TRBJ2-2; TRBD1 aligns across 9 bases. Germline CDR1 and CDR2: SEHNR and FQNEAQ (reference sequence). V was clipped by 5 bases and J by 7 bases; unmatched bases: 8. The CDR3 is 15 amino acids. CDR3 amino acids: CASSPGQGTVGELFF. The CDR3 DNA reads TGTGCCAGCAGCCCCGGACAGGGGACCGTCGGGGAGCTGTTTTTT.

This clonotype was recorded a few times. A much larger clone differs from this one at a single base, so this may be a read error. The rearrangement uses TRBV29-1 and TRBJ1-1; the D gene is possibly TRBD1 (6 bases). The germline CDR1 and CDR2 sequences are SQVTM and ANQGSEA. The V end lost 7 bases, the J end lost 0 bases, and 9 bases lay between the germline ends. The CDR3 is made up of 12 amino acids. This CDR3 reads CSGRQVNTEAFF. The CDR3 coding sequence is TGCAGCGGACGACAGGTGAACACTGAAGCTTTCTTT.

The J gene is TRBJ1-2, the V gene TRBV19, with TRBD1 matching over 7 bases. The CDR3 contains 15 residues. J gave up 4 bases and V 4 bases, and 9 bases lay outside the gene matches. Germline CDR1 and CDR2: LNHDA and SQIVND (reference sequence). CDR3 in DNA: TGTGCCAGTAGTAACTCAAGGACAGGCATCTATGGCTACACCTTC. This encodes CASSNSRTGIYGYTF.

Notes on this clonotype: It may be a read error: a sequence one base away is much more abundant. The chain uses TRBV7-2 and TRBJ2-7, with 7 positions matching TRBD2. V was clipped by 0 bases and J by 9 bases; unmatched bases: 8. Germline V gene lookup returns CDR1 SGHTA and CDR2 FQGNSA. CDR3 length equals 14 residues. This CDR3 is CASSLAGGHDGQYF. Written as DNA, the CDR3 is TGTGCCAGCAGCTTAGCGGGAGGGCACGACGGGCAGTACTTC.

This clonotype turned up a few times. The CDR3 DNA reads as TGTGCCAGCCGCCGGATCCGGGGTGAAAAACTGTTTTTT. Residues: CASRRIRGEKLFF. The chain carries TRBV24-1 and TRBJ1-4; D is undetermined. Germline assignment: CDR1 KGHDR and CDR2 SFDVKD. Trimming removed 11 bases at V and 7 bases at J, with 16 bases between. CDR3 size: 13 residues.

The chain combines TRBV6-1 with TRBJ2-7; D might be TRBD1 (6 bases). The ends were cut back, 3 bases at V and 0 bases at J, with 9 bases in the middle. The CDR3 has 14 residues. Germline assignment: CDR1 MNHNS and CDR2 SASEGT. This CDR3 reads CASSEDSSSYEQYF. CDR3 coding DNA: TGTGCCAGCAGTGAGGACAGTAGCTCCTACGAGCAGTACTTC.

In regard to this clonotype: Its ends do not fully match the called genes, so a read error is possible. This chain joins TRBV6-2 or TRBV6-3 and TRBJ1-2; D is unclear. CDR3 length: 13 amino acids. Germline loops: CDR1 MNHEY, CDR2 SVGEGT. CDR3 DNA: TGTGTCAGCAGCCCAGACTTCTACTATGGCTACACCTTC. The encoded protein is CVSSPDFYYGYTF.

This clonotype was recorded many times. The V call is TRBV29-1, the J call TRBJ1-5, with 7 bases matching TRBD1. V was clipped by 7 bases and J by 9 bases; unmatched bases: 15. Germline V gene lookup returns CDR1 SQVTM and CDR2 ANQGSEA. The CDR3 has 14 residues. CDR3 sequence reads: CSGHHGTALLPQHF. The CDR3 DNA follows: TGCAGCGGCCACCACGGGACAGCCCTCTTGCCCCAGCATTTT.

The V and J genes are TRBV9 and TRBJ2-5, with D perhaps TRBD1 or TRBD2 (5 bases each). The CDR3 is made up of 13 amino acids. The germline V gene has CDR1 SGDLS and CDR2 YYNGEE. V was pared by 7 bases and J by 7 bases, with 17 bases between. DNA of the CDR3: TGTGCCAGCCAGAGACGGGACGTGCGGACCCAGTACTTC. Protein sequence: CASQRRDVRTQYF.

The J gene is TRBJ1-2, the V gene TRBV19, with D maybe TRBD1 (5 bases). CDR1 is LNHDA, CDR2 SQIVND, per germline (reference sequence). CDR3 length: 13 residues. Deletions cut 3 bases from V and 9 bases from J, with 14 bases between. The CDR3 reads CASSIQGSWRYTF. The CDR3 DNA is TGTGCCAGTAGTATCCAGGGATCCTGGCGCTACACCTTC.

The rearrangement joins TRBV5-6 to TRBJ1-1; perhaps TRBD1 as D (5 bases). The CDR3 spans 16 residues. The ends were cut back, 4 bases at V and 13 bases at J, with 29 bases in the middle. Per the germline V gene, CDR1 is SGHDT and CDR2 is YYEEEE. The CDR3 DNA reads as TGTGCCAGCAGCCACGGGGATGTTCCTCTCGTGGGGCAGGGTTTCTTT. Residues: CASSHGDVPLVGQGFF.

This clonotype turned up a few times. The gene calls are TRBV7-2 and TRBJ2-2, with D uncertain. The CDR3 contains 13 residues. In germline, CDR1 is SGHTA, CDR2 FQGNSA. V lost 0 bases and J lost 4, with 3 bases in between. CDR3 sequence (DNA): TGTGCCAGCAGCTTAGCGGTCACCGGGGAGCTGTTTTTT. Encoded protein: CASSLAVTGELFF.

In its sample, this clonotype was seen a few times. The CDR3 loop is CASSLGTGELREQYF. The CDR3 bases are TGTGCCAGCAGCTTAGGGACAGGGGAACTACGGGAGCAGTACTTC. The chain employs TRBV7-2 and TRBJ2-7, with 9 bases matching TRBD1. Germline loops: CDR1 SGHTA, CDR2 FQGNSA. The CDR3 runs 15 residues. V shed 1 base, J shed 7 bases, and the junction held 8 bases outside the gene matches.

In this sample, this clonotype turned up many times. The chain has TRBV4-2 and TRBJ1-1; perhaps TRBD1 as D (5 bases). CDR3 length: 14 residues. Germline V gene sequence: CDR1 LGHNA, CDR2 YNFKEQ. The V end was cut by 1 base, the J end by 2 bases, with 8 bases between. CDR3 sequence: CASSQVQGNTEAFF. For the CDR3, the DNA is TGTGCCAGCAGCCAAGTCCAGGGAAACACTGAAGCTTTCTTT.

In this sample, this clonotype turned up many times. The chain employs TRBV29-1 and TRBJ1-2; perhaps TRBD1 as D (5 bases). The CDR3 consists of 13 residues. V dropped 8 bases and J dropped 4 bases, with 17 bases sitting between them. The germline V gene encodes CDR1 SQVTM and CDR2 ANQGSEA. The CDR3 loop is CSIYRDGIYGYTF. The CDR3 nucleotides read TGCAGCATCTACCGGGACGGAATCTATGGCTACACCTTC.

In its sample, this clonotype was seen once. The junction departs from germline at one end; a sequencing error may be responsible. The chain carries TRBV12-3 or TRBV12-4 and TRBJ1-3; D possibly corresponds to TRBD1 (5 bases). The CDR3 is 14 amino acids. The CDR3 here is CTSSFGGSGNTIYF. In DNA, the CDR3 is TGTACCAGCAGTTTCGGGGGATCTGGAAACACCATATATTTT.

The gene calls are TRBV10-3 and TRBJ1-1; no firm D call. CDR3 length: 14 residues. Germline loops: CDR1 ENHRY, CDR2 SYGVKD. Deletions cut 0 bases from V and 6 bases from J, with 11 bases between. The chain's CDR3 is CAISESSVMAEAFF. In DNA, the CDR3 is TGTGCCATCAGTGAGTCGAGTGTGATGGCTGAAGCTTTCTTT.

This clonotype appeared a few times. The chain employs TRBV6-6 and TRBJ1-1, with D perhaps matching TRBD1 (6 bases). Germline lookup yields CDR1 MNHNY and CDR2 SVGAGI (reference sequence). Deletions cut 6 bases from V and 1 base from J, with 9 bases between. The CDR3 extends over 13 amino acids. The CDR3 sequence: CASRRDKNTEAFF. The CDR3 coding sequence is TGTGCCAGCAGGCGGGACAAGAACACTGAAGCTTTCTTT.

This chain's CDR3 is CASLAGLLGQPQHF. DNA of the CDR3: TGTGCCAGCTTGGCTGGTCTACTAGGTCAGCCCCAGCATTTT. The chain is built from TRBV25-1 and TRBJ1-5; D gene uncertain. V gave up 8 bases and J gave up 6 bases, with 17 bases separating them. This CDR3 has 14 residues. Looked up from germline, CDR1 is MGHDK and CDR2 is SYGVNS.

This clonotype showed up just a few times. The V gene is TRBV12-3 or TRBV12-4, the J gene TRBJ2-5, with TRBD1 identical over 7 bases. This CDR3 is 13 amino acids long. V dropped 7 bases and J dropped 4; count of bases not matched to a gene: 6. CDR3 DNA: TGTGCCAGCAATGAGGGGGCTGGAGAGACCCAGTACTTC. As protein: CASNEGAGETQYF.

This clonotype was seen a single time. This may be a read error: a much more frequent sequence differs by one nucleotide. CDR3: CSASTGGYERYF. In nucleotides, the CDR3 is TGCAGTGCTTCCACAGGTGGCTACGAGCGGTACTTC. This chain uses TRBV20-1 with TRBJ2-7; perhaps TRBD1 as D (5 bases). The CDR3 length is 12 residues. From germline, CDR1 is DFQATT and CDR2 SNEGSKA (reference sequence).

Ten or more counts support this clonotype. The V call is TRBV6-5, the J call TRBJ1-1; unclear D gene. The CDR3 runs 13 residues. CDR1 MNHEY and CDR2 SVGAGI come from the germline V gene. V was clipped by 1 base and J by 6 bases, with 9 bases between them. The CDR3: CASSYFSNSEAFF. The CDR3 bases are TGTGCCAGCAGTTACTTCAGTAACTCTGAAGCTTTCTTT.

The table lists this clonotype with many counts. The chain has TRBV25-1 and TRBJ1-1; D might be TRBD1 (5 bases). Germline CDR1 MGHDK, CDR2 SYGVNS. Trimming cost V 5 bases and J 7 bases, with 8 bases left between them. The CDR3 runs 11 residues. The CDR3 sequence: CASSPGLEAFF. CDR3 nucleotide sequence: TGTGCCAGCAGTCCGGGACTTGAAGCTTTCTTT.

This clonotype was observed many times. CDR3 coding DNA: TGTGCCAGCAGCTTAACGGTGGGTGAGACTGAAGCTTTCTTT. It translates to CASSLTVGETEAFF. This sequence joins TRBV7-3 and TRBJ1-1; D gene unclear. This CDR3 comprises 14 residues. Germline values: CDR1 SGHTA, CDR2 FQGTGA. Trimming removed 0 bases from V and 5 bases from J, with 10 bases in between.

This clonotype was seen repeatedly, ten times or more. The V gene is TRBV7-9, the J gene TRBJ1-6, with D tentatively TRBD1 (5 bases). This CDR3 has 16 residues. Trimming left V 8 bases short and J 6 bases short, with 20 bases between. CDR1 and CDR2 from the germline V gene are SEHNR and FQNEAQ (reference sequence). CDR3: CASDTGLSLGNSPLHF. The CDR3 coding sequence is TGTGCCAGCGACACGGGGCTCTCGCTAGGTAATTCACCCCTCCACTTT.

The V gene is TRBV11-3, the J gene TRBJ1-2; D ambiguous. Trimming cost V 2 bases and J 6 bases, with 13 bases left between them. Germline CDR1 reads SGHNT; CDR2 reads YENEEA. There are 14 residues in the CDR3. The CDR3 DNA reads as TGTGCCAGCAGCTTAAAAGCCCGTCCGGATGGCTACACCTTC. Its protein product is CASSLKARPDGYTF.

The chain joins TRBV29-1 to TRBJ2-5; TRBD2 agrees at 8 bases. With 2 bases clipped from V and 6 bases from J, the junction kept 8 bases outside the gene matches. Germline lookup yields CDR1 SQVTM and CDR2 ANQGSEA. The length of the CDR3 is 14 residues. CDR3 bases: TGCAGCGTTGAACCAAGCGGGAGTCTCAAGACCCAGTACTTC. This sequence encodes CSVEPSGSLKTQYF.

The V call is TRBV7-9, the J call TRBJ2-1; D may be TRBD2 (6 bases). This CDR3 contains 13 residues. Germline V lookup: CDR1 SEHNR, CDR2 FQNEAQ (reference sequence). V was clipped by 5 bases and J by 8 bases, with 13 bases between them. The CDR3 sequence: CASSQAGGDEQFF. In DNA, the CDR3 is TGTGCCAGCAGCCAAGCCGGGGGAGATGAGCAGTTCTTC.